The present TCR beta chain was sequenced within a study of CD8 T cells in ankylosing spondylitis. Trimming took off 1 base at V and 9 bases at J, with 10 bases between the two ends. CDR1 and CDR2 (germline): DFQATT, SNEGSKA (reference sequence). The CDR3 is 12 amino acids. One entry per CDR3 protein results from TCRdb running MiXCR on the 5' RACE reads. The sample records some 340,000 distinct CDR3 sequences, about 15% being singletons. The clonotype was recovered from a male donor with ankylosing spondylitis or in good health (not recorded which). Sequenced sample: blood, either unsorted or a sorted T cell fraction (not recorded which). V is TRBV20-1 and J is TRBJ2-1, with TRBD2 as a possible D gene (5 bases). The CDR3 DNA is TGCAGTGCTAGAGGGACTCTTATTGAGCAGTTCTTC. It translates to CSARGTLIEQFF.